This T cell receptor (beta chain) came from a study of control samples from healthy donors and cancer patients. J lost 12 bases, V lost 11 bases, and 17 bases had no gene match. CDR1 is LNHDA, CDR2 SQIVND, per germline (reference sequence). CDR3 length equals 15 residues. Sequencing used immunoSEQ multiplex PCR; TCRdb keeps in-frame clones, though not all of them. In the table there are about 79,000 clones, roughly 93% of which are singletons. The chain links TRBV19 to TRBJ2-1; 12 nucleotides agree with TRBD1. Sequencing input: PBMCs. The origin of this receptor is a woman aged 40-49 years with lung cancer. This CDR3 reads CASKPAGTGGWRQFF. CDR3 DNA: TGTGCCTCCAAACCGGCCGGGACAGGGGGCTGGCGGCAGTTCTTC.